Listed here are 24 T cell receptor beta chains from one sample, sequenced in a study of blood T cells in healthy people across ages. Alongside a J-beta primer mix, a sample-barcoded 5' primer served in a second PCR lasting roughly 7 to 11 cycles. MiXCR, applied by TCRdb to the 5' RACE reads, yields one record per CDR3 protein. The data hold roughly 1,100,000 distinct CDR3 sequences, with under 30% observed a single time. The same data also contributed to another study, on T cells of mothers and their children.

Sequenced: blood. These receptors were obtained from a girl aged 2 to 10 in good health.

In this sample, this clonotype turned up a few times. The rearrangement joins TRBV7-4 to TRBJ1-4; TRBD1 agrees at 8 bases. This CDR3 has 17 amino acids. V lost 8 bases to trimming and J lost 0 bases; unmatched junction nucleotides: 11. Germline CDR1 and CDR2: SGHVT and SQSDAQ. As DNA, the CDR3 is TGTGCCAGCCACCGCCTATGGGGACAGGCAACTAATGAAAAACTGTTTTTT. It encodes CASHRLWGQATNEKLFF.

This clonotype was seen a handful of times. V usage is TRBV7-2 and J usage is TRBJ1-2, with 8 bases that match TRBD1. CDR3 size: 17 residues. V lost 2 bases and J lost 8; bases outside the gene matches: 16. Germline-derived CDR1 and CDR2 are SGHTA and FQGNSA. CDR3 protein: CASSLTQGEVPKEGYTF. As DNA, the CDR3 is TGTGCCAGCAGCTTAACACAGGGGGAGGTCCCTAAGGAGGGCTACACCTTC.

This clonotype was observed a handful of times. This chain connects TRBV20-1 to TRBJ2-3; 13 bases are shared with TRBD2. Germline-derived CDR1 and CDR2 are DFQATT and SNEGSKA (reference sequence). The ends lost 4 bases at V and 5 bases at J; junction bases unmatched: 3. This CDR3 spans 14 amino acids. Here the CDR3 DNA reads TGCAGTGCTACGGGACTAGCGGGGAGAGATACGCAGTATTTT. Translated, it gives CSATGLAGRDTQYF.

This clonotype was seen a few times. This chain links TRBV20-1 with TRBJ2-3, with 10 bases matching TRBD2. The CDR3 spans 15 residues. J lost 2 bases, V lost 6 bases, and 8 bases had no gene match. Germline V gives CDR1 DFQATT, CDR2 SNEGSKA (reference sequence). The CDR3 here is CSAPGLAAITDTQYF. The CDR3 coding sequence is TGCAGTGCCCCTGGACTAGCGGCTATCACAGATACGCAGTATTTT.

This sequence joins TRBV20-1 and TRBJ1-3; D unclear. CDR1 is DFQATT and CDR2 is SNEGSKA in the germline V gene (reference sequence). CDR3 length equals 16 residues. Between the trimmed V and J ends, which lost 3 bases and 0 bases, there was a span of 15 bases. The CDR3 region is CSARDTASDSGNTIYF. CDR3 nucleotide sequence: TGCAGTGCTAGGGATACAGCGTCAGACTCTGGAAACACCATATATTTT.

Only a few counts were recorded for this clonotype. The V call is TRBV5-1, the J call TRBJ2-2, with TRBD2 matching 14 bases. V was clipped by 4 bases and J by 7 bases; unmatched bases: 6. Germline lookup yields CDR1 SGHRS and CDR2 YFSETQ. The CDR3 is 16 amino acids. The CDR3 DNA reads TGCGCCAGCAGCCCGGGACTAGCGGGAGTCGTCGGGGAGCTGTTTTTT. Translated: CASSPGLAGVVGELFF.

The V and J genes are TRBV28 and TRBJ1-2; 10 bases fit TRBD1. With 6 bases clipped from V and 8 bases from J, the junction kept 9 bases outside the gene matches. The CDR3 sequence is 14 residues long. Looked up from germline, CDR1 is MDHEN and CDR2 is SYDVKM. CDR3 bases: TGTGCCAGCAGAAGCTCCGGGACAGGGGAAGGCTACACCTTC. It specifies CASRSSGTGEGYTF.

This clonotype was picked up a small number of times. The chain combines TRBV29-1 with TRBJ1-1, with unresolved D. Germline CDR1 and CDR2: SQVTM and ANQGSEA. The CDR3 spans 12 residues. Trimming removed 3 bases at V and 11 bases at J, with 16 bases between. The CDR3 DNA reads TGCAGCGTTGACTTGGGGTTGATCGGGGCTTTCTTT. It is translated as CSVDLGLIGAFF.

The chain has TRBV29-1 and TRBJ2-7; 8 bases fit TRBD2. CDR3 size: 11 residues. The ends lost 2 bases at V and 13 bases at J; junction bases unmatched: 7. The V gene's germline CDR1 is SQVTM and CDR2 ANQGSEA. CDR3 nucleotides: TGCAGCGTTGAATTAGCGGGACGGATATACTTC. Translation gives CSVELAGRIYF.

The chain employs TRBV5-4 and TRBJ2-5; 9 bases map to TRBD2. The J call may not be correct, given that the DNA end is closer to TRBJ2-1. CDR1 and CDR2 (germline): SGHNT, YYREEE (reference sequence). The CDR3 covers 16 residues. In nucleotides, the CDR3 is TGTGCCAGCAGCTCCAGGAGCGGGGGGTTCTCCAATGAGCAGTTCTTC. Translation gives CASSSRSGGFSNEQFF.

The V call is TRBV7-9, the J call TRBJ2-4, with 7 bases that match TRBD2. The V segment lost 5 bases and the J segment 0 bases; nucleotides outside the gene matches: 13. CDR1 SEHNR and CDR2 FQNEAQ come from the germline V gene (reference sequence). This CDR3 is 18 amino acids long. The CDR3 DNA is TGTGCCAGCAGCGGGCTAGCGGAACAAGAACTAGCCAAAAACATTCAGTACTTC. Amino acid sequence: CASSGLAEQELAKNIQYF.

The chain has TRBV6-5 and TRBJ1-2; 9 bases agree with TRBD1. The ends lost 7 bases at V and 2 bases at J; junction bases unmatched: 8. CDR1 and CDR2 (germline): MNHEY, SVGAGI. The CDR3 extends over 15 amino acids. For the CDR3, the DNA is TGTGCCAGCAAGAGAGGACAGGGGACAAACTATGGCTACACCTTC. This codes for CASKRGQGTNYGYTF.

V and J are TRBV11-3 and TRBJ2-3; the D gene is possibly TRBD2 (6 bases). The germline V gene has CDR1 SGHNT and CDR2 YENEEA. This CDR3 is 15 amino acids long. Trimming removed 6 bases from V and 0 bases from J, with 13 bases in between. CDR3 nucleotides: TGTGCCAGCAGTCGCGGGGTGGCAAGCACAGATACGCAGTATTTT. It codes for CASSRGVASTDTQYF.

The chain links TRBV4-3 to TRBJ1-4; D unclear. V shed 0 bases and J shed 4 bases, with 12 bases lying between them. Germline assignment: CDR1 LGHNA and CDR2 YSLEER. The CDR3 totals 16 residues. The CDR3 reads CASSQDLAAGNEKLFF. CDR3 nucleotides: TGCGCCAGCAGCCAAGATCTGGCTGCGGGTAATGAAAAACTGTTTTTT.

The table lists this clonotype with a few counts. V gene TRBV28 combines with J gene TRBJ1-2; 8 nucleotides agree with TRBD1. CDR3 length: 15 amino acids. The V gene end was trimmed by 4 bases and the J gene end by 2 bases; junction bases not matched to a gene: 6. Germline CDR1 is MDHEN and CDR2 is SYDVKM. The CDR3 bases are TGTGCCAGCAGTTCGAGACAGGGGCGAAACTATGGCTACACCTTC. Amino acids: CASSSRQGRNYGYTF.

This clonotype was observed a handful of times. The genes are TRBV12-3 or TRBV12-4 and TRBJ2-1; D is perhaps TRBD2 (7 bases). Trimming took off 2 bases at V and 5 bases at J, with 13 bases between the two ends. This CDR3 has 15 residues. The CDR3 sequence: CASSLRGGRDNEQFF. The CDR3 DNA is TGTGCCAGCAGTTTAAGAGGGGGGAGGGACAATGAGCAGTTCTTC.

This clonotype was seen a handful of times. This chain connects TRBV7-3 to TRBJ2-7; no clear D. Germline CDR1 reads SGHTA; CDR2 reads FQGTGA. V lost 2 bases and J lost 2, with 13 bases in between. This CDR3 has 15 residues. The CDR3 protein is CASSLFVGATYEQYF. DNA of the CDR3: TGTGCCAGCAGCTTATTTGTGGGTGCTACCTACGAGCAGTACTTC.

The gene calls are TRBV12-3 or TRBV12-4 and TRBJ1-2; TRBD1 might be the D (6 bases). This CDR3 has 14 amino acids. V was trimmed by 4 bases and J by 8 bases, leaving 17 bases between them. CDR3 amino acids: CASSSDRRAEGYTF. The CDR3, as DNA: TGTGCCAGCAGTTCCGACAGGCGGGCGGAGGGCTACACCTTC.

This clonotype was picked up a small number of times. V is TRBV25-1 and J is TRBJ1-2; D is unclear. This CDR3 contains 15 residues. V was trimmed by 1 base and J by 2 bases, leaving 11 bases between them. Germline V gene lookup returns CDR1 MGHDK and CDR2 SYGVNS. CDR3 in DNA: TGTGCCAGCAGTGAATGGAATCCCCCAAACTATGGCTACACCTTC. It codes for CASSEWNPPNYGYTF.

The V and J genes are TRBV12-3 or TRBV12-4 and TRBJ2-1; D unclear. There are 10 residues in the CDR3. The V end was cut by 8 bases, the J end by 6 bases, with 5 bases between. The CDR3 is CASAGNEQFF. CDR3 sequence (DNA): TGTGCCAGCGCTGGCAATGAGCAGTTCTTC.

The V and J genes are TRBV12-3 or TRBV12-4 and TRBJ2-1; 12 bases map to TRBD1. This CDR3 is 18 amino acids long. Unmatched junction bases numbered 10, after V lost 5 bases and J lost 2 bases. The CDR3 DNA reads TGTGCCAGCAGTCCCGGGACAGGGGGCGTAGAGCCCTACAATGAGCAGTTCTTC. Translated, it gives CASSPGTGGVEPYNEQFF.

This chain connects TRBV7-9 to TRBJ1-2; D perhaps matches TRBD1 (5 bases). Germline V lookup: CDR1 SEHNR, CDR2 FQNEAQ (reference sequence). This CDR3 has 16 amino acids. V gave up 5 bases and J gave up 2 bases, with 18 bases separating them. DNA for the CDR3: TGTGCCAGCAGCCTCGGGAGGGACGTAGCAAACTATGGCTACACCTTC. The encoded protein is CASSLGRDVANYGYTF. Drawing the rest from reference TRBV7-9 and TRBJ1-2, the complete variable domain is DTGVSQNPRHKITKRGQNVTFRCDPISEHNRLYWYRQTLGQGPEFLTYFQNEAQLEKSRLLSDRFSAERPKGSFSTLEIQRTEQGDSAMYLCASSLGRDVANYGYTFGSGTRLTVV.

This clonotype came up a few times. The chain couples TRBV12-3 or TRBV12-4 to TRBJ2-7; 9 bases match TRBD1. V trimming: 7 bases; J trimming: 5 bases; junction bases outside the gene matches: 9. CDR3 length: 14 residues. The CDR3 DNA reads as TGTGCCAGCACCCTCTTGGACAGGGGACACGAGCAGTACTTC. It translates to CASTLLDRGHEQYF.

The chain carries TRBV20-1 and TRBJ2-7; the D gene is possibly TRBD2 (6 bases). The CDR3 sequence is 11 residues long. Trimming took off 6 bases at V and 3 bases at J, with 9 bases between the two ends. CDR1 DFQATT and CDR2 SNEGSKA come from the germline V gene (reference sequence). CDR3 nucleotides: TGCAGTGCCCTGGACTACTACGAGCAGTACTTC. It yields the protein CSALDYYEQYF.